This T cell receptor (beta chain) appears in the sequencing data of a study of blood T cell repertoires in COVID-19. Overall study context: The study drew acute and convalescent COVID-19 samples from the United States, Italy and Spain. T cells, B-cell-depleted T cells, or PBMCs provided the cDNA or gDNA that served as material.

In Seattle, patients joined the study during active infection and were tracked longitudinally. Authors' analysis steps: Estimation of nucleated cell counts was performed using reference gene primer amplification. Profiling relied on immunoSEQ multiplex PCR, and the TCRdb table lists in-frame clones only, not all of them. That table furnishes V, J and clone size, whereas the DNA furnished D and trimming. The repertoire has fewer than 300,000 clones, 86% of them found once; the top ten carry roughly 12%. Germline values: CDR1 MNHEY, CDR2 SVGAGI. The V gene lost 0 bases and the J gene lost 7 bases, with 13 bases spanning the gap. The CDR3 sequence is 16 residues long.

Sequenced input: peripheral blood. The TCR comes from a man aged 50 or older with COVID-19, enrolled during active disease. The rearrangement uses TRBV6-5 and TRBJ1-6; D might be TRBD1 (5 bases). CDR3 DNA sequence: TGTGCCAGCAGTTACTCGACTGGGGCCACCAATTCACCCCTCCACTTT. This encodes CASSYSTGATNSPLHF.